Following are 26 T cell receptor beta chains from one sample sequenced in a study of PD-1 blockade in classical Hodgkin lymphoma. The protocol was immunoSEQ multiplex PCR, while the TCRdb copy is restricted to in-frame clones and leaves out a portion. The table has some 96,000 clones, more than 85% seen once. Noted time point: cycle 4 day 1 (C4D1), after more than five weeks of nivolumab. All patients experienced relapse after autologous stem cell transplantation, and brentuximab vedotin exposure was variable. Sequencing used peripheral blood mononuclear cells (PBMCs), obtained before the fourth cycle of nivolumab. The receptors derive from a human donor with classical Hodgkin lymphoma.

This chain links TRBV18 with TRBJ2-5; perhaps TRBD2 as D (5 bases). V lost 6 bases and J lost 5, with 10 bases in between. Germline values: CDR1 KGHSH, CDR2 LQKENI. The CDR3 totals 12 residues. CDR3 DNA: TGTGCCAGCTCCTTACGCGGGGAGACCCAGTACTTC. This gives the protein CASSLRGETQYF.

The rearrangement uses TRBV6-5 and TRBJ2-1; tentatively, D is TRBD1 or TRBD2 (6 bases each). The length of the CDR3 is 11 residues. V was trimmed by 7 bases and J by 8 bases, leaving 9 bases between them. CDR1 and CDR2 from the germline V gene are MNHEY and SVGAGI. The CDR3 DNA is TGTGCCAGCAAAAGGGGGGATGAGCAGTTCTTC. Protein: CASKRGDEQFF.

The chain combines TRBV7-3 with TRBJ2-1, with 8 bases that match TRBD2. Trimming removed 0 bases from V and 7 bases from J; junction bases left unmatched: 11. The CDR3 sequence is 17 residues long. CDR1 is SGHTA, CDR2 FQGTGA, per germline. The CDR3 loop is CASSLTVGAGVINEQFF. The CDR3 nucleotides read TGTGCCAGCAGCTTAACTGTTGGAGCGGGAGTTATAAATGAGCAGTTCTTC.

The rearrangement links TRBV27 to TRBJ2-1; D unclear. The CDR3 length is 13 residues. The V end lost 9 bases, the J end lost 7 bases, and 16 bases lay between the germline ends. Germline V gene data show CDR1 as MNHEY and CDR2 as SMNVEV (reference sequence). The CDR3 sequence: CASSPRNLNEQFF. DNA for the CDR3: TGTGCCAGTAGCCCCAGGAACCTAAATGAGCAGTTCTTC.

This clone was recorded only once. The CDR3 loop is CASSLDSGQAYNEQFF. CDR3 in DNA: TGTGCCAGCAGCTTAGATTCGGGACAGGCATACAATGAGCAGTTCTTC. J is TRBJ2-1 and V is TRBV7-8; 8 bases are a match to TRBD1. The CDR3 is made up of 16 amino acids. V lost 1 base to trimming and J lost 4 bases; unmatched junction nucleotides: 6. The V gene's germline CDR1 is SGHVS and CDR2 FQNEAQ.

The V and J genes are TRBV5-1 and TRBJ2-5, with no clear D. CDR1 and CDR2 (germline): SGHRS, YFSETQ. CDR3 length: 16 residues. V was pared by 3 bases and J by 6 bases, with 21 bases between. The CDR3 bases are TGCGCCAGCAGCTCTACACGGCCCTCTGATCTGAAGACCCAGTACTTC. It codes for CASSSTRPSDLKTQYF. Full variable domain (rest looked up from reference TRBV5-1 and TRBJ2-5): KAGVTQTPRYLIKTRGQQVTLSCSPISGHRSVSWYQQTPGQGLQFLFEYFSETQRNKGNFPGRFSGRQFSNSRSEMNVSTLELGDSALYLCASSSTRPSDLKTQYFGPGTRLLVL.

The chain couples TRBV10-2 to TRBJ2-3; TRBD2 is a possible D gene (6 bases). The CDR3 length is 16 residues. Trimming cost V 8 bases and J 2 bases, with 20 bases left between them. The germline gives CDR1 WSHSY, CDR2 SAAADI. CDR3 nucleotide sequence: TGCGCCAGCTCCAACCGGGGGAACACTTACACAGATACGCAGTATTTT. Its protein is CASSNRGNTYTDTQYF.

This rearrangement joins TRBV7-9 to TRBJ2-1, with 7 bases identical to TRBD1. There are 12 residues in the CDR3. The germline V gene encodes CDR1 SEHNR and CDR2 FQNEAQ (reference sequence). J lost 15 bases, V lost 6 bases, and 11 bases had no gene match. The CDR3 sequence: CASRGTASLPFF. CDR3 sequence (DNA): TGTGCCAGCAGAGGGACAGCTTCCCTTCCGTTCTTC.

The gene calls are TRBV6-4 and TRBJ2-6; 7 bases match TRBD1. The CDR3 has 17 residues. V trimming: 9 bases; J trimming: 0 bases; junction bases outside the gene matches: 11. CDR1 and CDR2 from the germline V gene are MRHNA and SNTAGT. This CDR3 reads CARTPGQPFSGANVLTF. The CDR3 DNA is TGTGCCAGAACCCCGGGACAGCCCTTCTCTGGGGCCAACGTCCTGACTTTC.

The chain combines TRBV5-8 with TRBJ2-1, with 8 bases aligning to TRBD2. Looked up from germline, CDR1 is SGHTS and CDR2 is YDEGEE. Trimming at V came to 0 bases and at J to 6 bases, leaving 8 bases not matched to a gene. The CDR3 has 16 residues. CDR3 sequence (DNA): TGTGCCAGCAGCTTGGTGGGTACCGGGACTAGCAATGAGCAGTTCTTC. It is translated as CASSLVGTGTSNEQFF.

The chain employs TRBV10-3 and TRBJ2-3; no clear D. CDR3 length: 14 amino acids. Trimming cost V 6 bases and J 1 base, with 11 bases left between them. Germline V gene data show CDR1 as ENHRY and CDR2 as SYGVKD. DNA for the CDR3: TGTGCCATCAGATCCACCCAGGGCACAGATACGCAGTATTTT. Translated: CAIRSTQGTDTQYF.

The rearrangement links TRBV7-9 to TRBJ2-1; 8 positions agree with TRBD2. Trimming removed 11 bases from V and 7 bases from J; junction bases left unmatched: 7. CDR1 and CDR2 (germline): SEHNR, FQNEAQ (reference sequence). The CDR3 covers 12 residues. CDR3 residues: CAGREVRNEQFF. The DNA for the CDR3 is TGTGCCGGGCGGGAGGTGCGGAATGAGCAGTTCTTC.

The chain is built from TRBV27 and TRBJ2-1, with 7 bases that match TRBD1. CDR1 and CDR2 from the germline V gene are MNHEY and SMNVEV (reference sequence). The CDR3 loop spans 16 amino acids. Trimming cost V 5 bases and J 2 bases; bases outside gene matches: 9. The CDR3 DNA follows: TGTGCCAGCAGTCTAAGCCGACAGGGTACCTACAATGAGCAGTTCTTC. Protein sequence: CASSLSRQGTYNEQFF.

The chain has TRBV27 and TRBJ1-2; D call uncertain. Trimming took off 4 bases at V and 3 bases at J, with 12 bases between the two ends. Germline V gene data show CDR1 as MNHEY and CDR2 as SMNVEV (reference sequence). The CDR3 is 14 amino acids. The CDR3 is CASSSPGLDYGYTF. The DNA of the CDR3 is TGTGCCAGCAGTTCCCCAGGTCTGGACTATGGCTACACCTTC.

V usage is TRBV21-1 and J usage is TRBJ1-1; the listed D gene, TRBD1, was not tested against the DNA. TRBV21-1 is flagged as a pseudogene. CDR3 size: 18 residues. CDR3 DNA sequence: TGTGCCAGCAGAGAGACAGGGCCCCCAGGAATGCGGGACACTGAAGCTTTCTTT. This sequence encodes CASRETGPPGMRDTEAFF.

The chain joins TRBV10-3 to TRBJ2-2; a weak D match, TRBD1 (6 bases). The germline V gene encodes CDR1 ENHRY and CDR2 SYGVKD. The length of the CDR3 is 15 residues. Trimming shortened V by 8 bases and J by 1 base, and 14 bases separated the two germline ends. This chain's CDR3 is CAISKTGENTGELFF. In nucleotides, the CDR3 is TGTGCCATCTCGAAGACAGGAGAGAACACCGGGGAGCTGTTTTTT.

CDR3 nucleotide sequence: TGCGCCAGCAGCCAAGGGGGTCCCCTCCACTTT. Amino acid sequence: CASSQGGPLHF. The gene calls are TRBV5-1 and TRBJ1-6; a possible D gene is TRBD1 (6 bases). The CDR3 has 11 residues. Deletions cut 4 bases from V and 13 bases from J, with 9 bases between. Germline V lookup: CDR1 SGHRS, CDR2 YFSETQ.

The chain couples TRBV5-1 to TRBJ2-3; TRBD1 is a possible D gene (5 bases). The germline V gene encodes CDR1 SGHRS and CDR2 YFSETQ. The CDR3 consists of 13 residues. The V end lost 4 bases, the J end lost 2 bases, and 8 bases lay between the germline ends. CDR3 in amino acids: CASSLTVTDTQYF. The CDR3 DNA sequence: TGCGCCAGCAGCCTGACAGTCACAGATACGCAGTATTTT.

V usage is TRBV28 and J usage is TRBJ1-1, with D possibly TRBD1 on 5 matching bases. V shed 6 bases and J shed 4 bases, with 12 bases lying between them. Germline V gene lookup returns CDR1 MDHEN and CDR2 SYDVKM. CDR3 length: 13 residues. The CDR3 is CASSLQVSTEAFF. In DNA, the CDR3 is TGTGCCAGCAGCCTACAGGTCTCCACTGAAGCTTTCTTT.

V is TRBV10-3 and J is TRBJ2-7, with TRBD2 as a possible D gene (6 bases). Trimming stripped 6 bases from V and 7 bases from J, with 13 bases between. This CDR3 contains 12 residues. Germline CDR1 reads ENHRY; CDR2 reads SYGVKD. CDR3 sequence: CAIREGYGEQYF. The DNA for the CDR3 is TGTGCCATCAGGGAGGGTTACGGGGAGCAGTACTTC.

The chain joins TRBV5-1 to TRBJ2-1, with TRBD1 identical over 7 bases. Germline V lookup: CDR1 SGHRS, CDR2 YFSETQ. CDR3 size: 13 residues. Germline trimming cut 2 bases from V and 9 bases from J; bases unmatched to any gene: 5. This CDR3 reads CASSFKGAREQFF. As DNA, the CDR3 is TGCGCCAGCAGCTTTAAGGGGGCGCGTGAGCAGTTCTTC.

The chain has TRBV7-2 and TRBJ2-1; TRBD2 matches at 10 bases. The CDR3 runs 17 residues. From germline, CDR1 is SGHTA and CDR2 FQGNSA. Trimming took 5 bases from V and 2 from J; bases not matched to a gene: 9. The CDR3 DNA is TGTGCCAGCAGCCCAGCACCCGGGACTAGCGCCTACAATGAGCAGTTCTTC. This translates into CASSPAPGTSAYNEQFF.

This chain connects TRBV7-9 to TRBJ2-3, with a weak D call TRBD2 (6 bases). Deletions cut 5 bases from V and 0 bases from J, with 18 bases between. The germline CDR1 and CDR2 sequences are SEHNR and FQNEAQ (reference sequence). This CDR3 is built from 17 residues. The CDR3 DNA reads TGTGCCAGCAGCCGAAGAGGACTGGGGGGAAGCACAGATACGCAGTATTTT. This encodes CASSRRGLGGSTDTQYF. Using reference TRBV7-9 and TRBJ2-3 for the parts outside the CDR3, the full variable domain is DTGVSQNPRHKITKRGQNVTFRCDPISEHNRLYWYRQTLGQGPEFLTYFQNEAQLEKSRLLSDRFSAERPKGSFSTLEIQRTEQGDSAMYLCASSRRGLGGSTDTQYFGPGTRLTVL.

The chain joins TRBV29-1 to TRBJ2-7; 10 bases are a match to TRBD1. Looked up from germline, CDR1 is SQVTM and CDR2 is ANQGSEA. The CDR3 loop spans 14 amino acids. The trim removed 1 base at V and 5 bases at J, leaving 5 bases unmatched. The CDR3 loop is CSVEGGQGFHEQYF. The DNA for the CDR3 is TGCAGCGTTGAAGGGGGACAGGGGTTCCACGAGCAGTACTTC.

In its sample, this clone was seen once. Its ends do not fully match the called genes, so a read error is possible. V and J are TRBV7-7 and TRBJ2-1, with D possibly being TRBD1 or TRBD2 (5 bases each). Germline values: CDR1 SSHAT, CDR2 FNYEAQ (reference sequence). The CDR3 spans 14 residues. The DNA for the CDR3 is TGTGCTAGCAGCCGGGGACCTGAAGGATATGAGCAGTTCTTC. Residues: CASSRGPEGYEQFF.

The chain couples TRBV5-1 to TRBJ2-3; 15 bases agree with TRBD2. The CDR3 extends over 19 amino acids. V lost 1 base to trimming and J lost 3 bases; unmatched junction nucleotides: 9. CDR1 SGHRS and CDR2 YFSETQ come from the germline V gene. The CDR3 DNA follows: TGCGCCAGCAGCTTGAGGACTAGCGGGAGGGTAGAAGGTACAGATACGCAGTATTTT. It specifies CASSLRTSGRVEGTDTQYF.